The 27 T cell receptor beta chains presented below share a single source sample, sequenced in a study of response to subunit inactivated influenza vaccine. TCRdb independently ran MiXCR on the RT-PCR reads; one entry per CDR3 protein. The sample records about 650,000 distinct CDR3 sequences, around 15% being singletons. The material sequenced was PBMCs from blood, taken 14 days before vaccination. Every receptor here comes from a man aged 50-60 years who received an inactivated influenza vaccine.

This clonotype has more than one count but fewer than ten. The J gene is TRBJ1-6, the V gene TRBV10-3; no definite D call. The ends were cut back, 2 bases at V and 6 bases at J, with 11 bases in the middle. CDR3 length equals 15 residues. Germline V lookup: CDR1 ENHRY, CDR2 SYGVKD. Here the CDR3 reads CAISEVAKVNSPLHF. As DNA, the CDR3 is TGTGCCATCAGTGAGGTGGCTAAGGTTAATTCACCCCTCCACTTT.

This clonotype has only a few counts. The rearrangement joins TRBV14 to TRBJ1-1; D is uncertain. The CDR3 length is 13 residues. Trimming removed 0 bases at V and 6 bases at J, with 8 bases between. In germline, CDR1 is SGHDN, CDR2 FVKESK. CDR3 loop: CASSQETGSEAFF. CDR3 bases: TGTGCCAGCAGCCAAGAAACCGGCTCTGAAGCTTTCTTT.

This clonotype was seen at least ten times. The CDR3 DNA sequence: TGTGCCAGCGGTCGCAGCGGGAGGAACGGCGGGGAGCTGTTTTTT. It codes for CASGRSGRNGGELFF. The chain links TRBV28 to TRBJ2-2, with TRBD2 identical over 9 bases. CDR1 and CDR2 from the germline V gene are MDHEN and SYDVKM. The V gene end was trimmed by 8 bases and the J gene end by 7 bases; junction bases not matched to a gene: 11. The CDR3 consists of 15 residues.

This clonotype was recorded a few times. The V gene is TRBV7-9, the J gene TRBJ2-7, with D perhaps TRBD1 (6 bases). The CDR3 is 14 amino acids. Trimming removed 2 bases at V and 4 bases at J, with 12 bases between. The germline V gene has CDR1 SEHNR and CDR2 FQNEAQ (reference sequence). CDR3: CASSLWGRDYEQYF. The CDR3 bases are TGTGCCAGCAGCTTATGGGGGCGCGATTACGAGCAGTACTTC.

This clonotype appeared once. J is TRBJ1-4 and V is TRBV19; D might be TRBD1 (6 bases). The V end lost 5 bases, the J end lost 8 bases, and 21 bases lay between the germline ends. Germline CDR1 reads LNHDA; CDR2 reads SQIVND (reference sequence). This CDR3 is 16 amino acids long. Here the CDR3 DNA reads TGTGCCAGTAGTGAACAGGGTACCAGGAGCAACGAAAAACTGTTTTTT. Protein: CASSEQGTRSNEKLFF.

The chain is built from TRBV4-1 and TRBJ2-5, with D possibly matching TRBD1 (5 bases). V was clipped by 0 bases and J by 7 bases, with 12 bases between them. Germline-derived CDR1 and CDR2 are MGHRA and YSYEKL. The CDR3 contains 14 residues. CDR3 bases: TGCGCCAGCAGCCAAGATGGGGCAGTAGGGACCCAGTACTTC. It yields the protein CASSQDGAVGTQYF.

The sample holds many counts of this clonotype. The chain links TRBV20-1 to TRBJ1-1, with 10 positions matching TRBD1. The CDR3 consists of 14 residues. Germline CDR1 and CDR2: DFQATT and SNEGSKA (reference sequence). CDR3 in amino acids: CTLPGQGFATEAFF. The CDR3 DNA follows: TGCACTTTGCCGGGACAGGGGTTTGCCACTGAAGCTTTCTTT.

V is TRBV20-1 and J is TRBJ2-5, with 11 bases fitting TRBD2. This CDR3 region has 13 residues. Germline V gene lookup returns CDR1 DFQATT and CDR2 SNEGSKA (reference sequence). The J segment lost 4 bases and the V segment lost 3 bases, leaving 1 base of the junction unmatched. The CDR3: CSASTSGRETQYF. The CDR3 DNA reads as TGCAGTGCTAGTACTAGCGGGAGAGAGACCCAGTACTTC.

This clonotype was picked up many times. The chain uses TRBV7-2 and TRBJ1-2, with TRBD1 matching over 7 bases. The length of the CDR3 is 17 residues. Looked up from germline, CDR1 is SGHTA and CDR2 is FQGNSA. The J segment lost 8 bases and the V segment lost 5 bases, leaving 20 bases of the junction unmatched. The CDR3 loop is CASSRDRVSGAAGGYTF. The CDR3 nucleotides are TGTGCCAGCAGCCGAGACAGGGTCTCTGGGGCGGCAGGCGGCTACACCTTC.

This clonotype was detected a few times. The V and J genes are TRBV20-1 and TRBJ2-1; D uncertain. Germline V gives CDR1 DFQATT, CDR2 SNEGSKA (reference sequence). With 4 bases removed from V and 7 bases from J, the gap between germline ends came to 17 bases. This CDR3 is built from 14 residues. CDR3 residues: CSATDTWATNEQFF. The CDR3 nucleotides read TGCAGTGCTACTGATACTTGGGCCACGAATGAGCAGTTCTTC.

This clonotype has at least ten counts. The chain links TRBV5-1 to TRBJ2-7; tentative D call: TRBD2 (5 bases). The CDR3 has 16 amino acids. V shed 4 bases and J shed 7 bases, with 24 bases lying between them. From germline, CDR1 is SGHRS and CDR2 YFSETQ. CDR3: CASSPTYEDLGREQYF. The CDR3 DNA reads TGCGCCAGCAGCCCTACCTACGAGGATTTAGGGAGAGAGCAGTACTTC. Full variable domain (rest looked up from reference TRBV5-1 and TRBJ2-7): KAGVTQTPRYLIKTRGQQVTLSCSPISGHRSVSWYQQTPGQGLQFLFEYFSETQRNKGNFPGRFSGRQFSNSRSEMNVSTLELGDSALYLCASSPTYEDLGREQYFGPGTRLTVT.

The CDR3 spells CSAGATQYF. The DNA of the CDR3 is TGCAGCGCCGGTGCTACGCAGTATTTT. The genes are TRBV29-1 and TRBJ2-3; D not resolved. V was cut by 7 bases and J by 8 bases, with 7 bases left in between. Per germline, CDR1 SQVTM and CDR2 ANQGSEA. The CDR3 totals 9 residues.

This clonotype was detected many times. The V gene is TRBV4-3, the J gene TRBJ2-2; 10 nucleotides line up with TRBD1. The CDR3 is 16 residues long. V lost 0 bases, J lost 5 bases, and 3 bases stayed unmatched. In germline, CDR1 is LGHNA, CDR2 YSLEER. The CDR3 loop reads CASSQDWGQGTGELFF. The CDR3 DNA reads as TGCGCCAGCAGCCAAGACTGGGGACAGGGGACCGGGGAGCTGTTTTTT.

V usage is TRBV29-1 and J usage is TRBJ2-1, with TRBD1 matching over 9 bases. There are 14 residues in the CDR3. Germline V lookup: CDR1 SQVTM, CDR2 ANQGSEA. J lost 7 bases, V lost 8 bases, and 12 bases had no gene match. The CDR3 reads CSTTGGRPGNEQFF. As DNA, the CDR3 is TGCAGCACTACAGGGGGCCGTCCCGGTAATGAGCAGTTCTTC.

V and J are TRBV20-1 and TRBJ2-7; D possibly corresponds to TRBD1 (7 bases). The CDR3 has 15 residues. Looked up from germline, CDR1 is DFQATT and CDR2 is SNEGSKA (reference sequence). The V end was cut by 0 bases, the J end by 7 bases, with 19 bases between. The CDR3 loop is CSARDFGRGAEEQYF. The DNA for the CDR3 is TGCAGTGCTAGAGATTTTGGCAGGGGGGCGGAGGAGCAGTACTTC.

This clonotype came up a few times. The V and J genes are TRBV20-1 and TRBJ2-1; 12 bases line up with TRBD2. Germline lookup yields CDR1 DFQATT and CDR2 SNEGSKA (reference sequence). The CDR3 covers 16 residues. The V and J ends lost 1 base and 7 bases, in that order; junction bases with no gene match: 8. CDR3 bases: TGCAGTGCTAGAGGTTCTAGCGGGGGGGTTCTAAATGAGCAGTTCTTC. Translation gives CSARGSSGGVLNEQFF.

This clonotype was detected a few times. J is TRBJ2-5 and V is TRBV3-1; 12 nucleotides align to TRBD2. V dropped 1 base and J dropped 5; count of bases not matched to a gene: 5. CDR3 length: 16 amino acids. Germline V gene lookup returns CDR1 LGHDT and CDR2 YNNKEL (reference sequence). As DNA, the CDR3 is TGTGCCAGCAGCCAAGGACTAGCGGGAGTTTCTGAGACCCAGTACTTC. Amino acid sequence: CASSQGLAGVSETQYF.

The CDR3 nucleotides read TGTGCCAGCAGCTTGAGAGCGGGGTACGAGCAGTACTTC. It codes for CASSLRAGYEQYF. V gene TRBV11-2 combines with J gene TRBJ2-7; 7 bases are shared with TRBD2. Trimming removed 3 bases from V and 4 bases from J; junction bases left unmatched: 3. The CDR3 runs to 13 residues. Germline V gene data show CDR1 as SGHAT and CDR2 as FQNNGV.

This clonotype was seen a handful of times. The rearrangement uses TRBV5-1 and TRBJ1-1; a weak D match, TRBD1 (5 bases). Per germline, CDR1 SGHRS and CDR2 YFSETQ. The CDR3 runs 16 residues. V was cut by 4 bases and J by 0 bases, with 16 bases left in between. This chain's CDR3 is CASSPSLQGMNTEAFF. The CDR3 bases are TGCGCCAGCAGCCCCTCCCTCCAGGGCATGAACACTGAAGCTTTCTTT.

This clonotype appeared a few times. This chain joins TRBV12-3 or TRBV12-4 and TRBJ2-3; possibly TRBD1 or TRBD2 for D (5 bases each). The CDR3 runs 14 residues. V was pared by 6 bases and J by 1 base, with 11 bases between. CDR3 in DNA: TGTGCCAGCAGCGGACATAGCGGCACAGATACGCAGTATTTT. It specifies CASSGHSGTDTQYF.

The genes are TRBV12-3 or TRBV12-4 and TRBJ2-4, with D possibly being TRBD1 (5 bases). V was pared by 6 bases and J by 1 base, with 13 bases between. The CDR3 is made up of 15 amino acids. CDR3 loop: CASRPMGLAKNIQYF. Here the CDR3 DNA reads TGTGCCAGCAGACCCATGGGGCTCGCCAAAAACATTCAGTACTTC.

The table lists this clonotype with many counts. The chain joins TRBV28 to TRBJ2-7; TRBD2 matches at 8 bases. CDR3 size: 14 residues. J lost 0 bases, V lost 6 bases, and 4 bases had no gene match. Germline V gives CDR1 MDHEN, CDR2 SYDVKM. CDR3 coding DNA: TGTGCCAGCAGCCCAGCGGGAGCCTCCTACGAGCAGTACTTC. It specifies CASSPAGASYEQYF.

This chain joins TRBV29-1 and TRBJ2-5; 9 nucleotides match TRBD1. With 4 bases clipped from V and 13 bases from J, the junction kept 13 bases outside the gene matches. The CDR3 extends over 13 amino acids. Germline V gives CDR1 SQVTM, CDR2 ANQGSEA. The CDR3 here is CSVANPGQGGGYF. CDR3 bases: TGCAGCGTTGCAAATCCGGGACAGGGAGGCGGGTACTTC.

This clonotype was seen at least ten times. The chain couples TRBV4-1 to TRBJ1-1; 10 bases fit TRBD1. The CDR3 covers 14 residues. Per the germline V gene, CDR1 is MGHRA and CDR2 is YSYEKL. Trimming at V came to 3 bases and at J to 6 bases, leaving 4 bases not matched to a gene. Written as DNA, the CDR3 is TGCGCCAGCAGCCAGGGACAGGGGTGGGCTGAAGCTTTCTTT. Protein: CASSQGQGWAEAFF.

This CDR3 reads CASSPTRDLEKLFF. The CDR3 nucleotides read TGTGCCAGCTCACCCACAAGAGACTTAGAAAAACTGTTTTTT. The chain recombines TRBV18 with TRBJ1-4, with D unclear. Trimming left V 3 bases short and J 8 bases short, with 13 bases between. The CDR3 loop spans 14 amino acids. CDR1 is KGHSH, CDR2 LQKENI, per germline.

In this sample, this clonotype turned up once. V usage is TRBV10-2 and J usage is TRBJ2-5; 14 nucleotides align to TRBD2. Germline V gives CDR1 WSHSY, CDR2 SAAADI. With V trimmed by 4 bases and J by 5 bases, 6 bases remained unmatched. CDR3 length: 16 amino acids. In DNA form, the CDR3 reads TGCGCCAGCAGTGTGGGACTAGCGGGAGAGGAGGAGACCCAGTACTTC. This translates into CASSVGLAGEEETQYF.

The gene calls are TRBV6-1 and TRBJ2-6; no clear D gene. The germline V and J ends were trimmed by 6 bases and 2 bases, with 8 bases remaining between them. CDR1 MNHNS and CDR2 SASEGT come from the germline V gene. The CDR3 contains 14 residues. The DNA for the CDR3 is TGTGCCAGCAGAGATGCCCCTGGGGCCAACGTCCTGACTTTC. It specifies CASRDAPGANVLTF.